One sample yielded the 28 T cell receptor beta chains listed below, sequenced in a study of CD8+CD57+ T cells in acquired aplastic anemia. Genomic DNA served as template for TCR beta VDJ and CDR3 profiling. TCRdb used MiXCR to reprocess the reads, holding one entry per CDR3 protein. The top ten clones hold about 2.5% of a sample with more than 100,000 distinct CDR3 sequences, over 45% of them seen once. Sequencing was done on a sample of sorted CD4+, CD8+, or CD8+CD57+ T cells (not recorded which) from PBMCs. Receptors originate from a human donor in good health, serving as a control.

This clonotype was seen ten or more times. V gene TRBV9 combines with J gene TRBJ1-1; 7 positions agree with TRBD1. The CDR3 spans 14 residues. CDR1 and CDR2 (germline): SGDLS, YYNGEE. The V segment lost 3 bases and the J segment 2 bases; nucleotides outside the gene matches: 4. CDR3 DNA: TGTGCCAGCAGCGGTGGGACAGCCAACACTGAAGCTTTCTTT. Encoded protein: CASSGGTANTEAFF.

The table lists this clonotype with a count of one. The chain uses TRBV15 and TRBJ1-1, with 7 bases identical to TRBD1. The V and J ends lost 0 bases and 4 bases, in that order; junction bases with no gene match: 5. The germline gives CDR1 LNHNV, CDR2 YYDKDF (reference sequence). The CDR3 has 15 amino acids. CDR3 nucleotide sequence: TGTGCCACCAGCAGAGATGGGTCAGGGGGCACTGAAGCTTTCTTT. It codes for CATSRDGSGGTEAFF. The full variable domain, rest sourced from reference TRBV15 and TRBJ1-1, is DAMVIQNPRYQVTQFGKPVTLSCSQTLNHNVMYWYQQKSSQAPKLLFHYYDKDFNNEADTPDNFQSRRPNTSFCFLDIRSPGLGDTAMYLCATSRDGSGGTEAFFGQGTRLTVV.

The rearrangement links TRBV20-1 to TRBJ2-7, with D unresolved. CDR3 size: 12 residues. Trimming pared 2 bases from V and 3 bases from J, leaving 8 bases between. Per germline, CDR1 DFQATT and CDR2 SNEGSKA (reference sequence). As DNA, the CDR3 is TGCAGTGCTAGAAACAGAATCTACGAGCAGTACGTC. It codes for CSARNRIYEQYV.

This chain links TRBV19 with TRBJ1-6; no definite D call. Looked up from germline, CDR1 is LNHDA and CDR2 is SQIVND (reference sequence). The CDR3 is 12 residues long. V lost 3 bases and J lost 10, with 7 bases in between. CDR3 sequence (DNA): TGTGCCAGTAGTATGCTGGGATCACCCCTCCACTTT. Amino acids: CASSMLGSPLHF. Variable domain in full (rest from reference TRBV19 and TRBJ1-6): DGGITQSPKYLFRKEGQNVTLSCEQNLNHDAMYWYRQDPGQGLRLIYYSQIVNDFQKGDIAEGYSVSREKKESFPLTVTSAQKNPTAFYLCASSMLGSPLHFGNGTRLTVT.

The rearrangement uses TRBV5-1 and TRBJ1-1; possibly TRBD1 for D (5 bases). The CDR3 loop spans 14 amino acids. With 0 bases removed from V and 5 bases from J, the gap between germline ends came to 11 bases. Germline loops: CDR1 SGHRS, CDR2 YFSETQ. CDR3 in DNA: TGCGCCAGCAGCTTGGATGGGGGGGGTACTGAAGCTTTCTTT. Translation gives CASSLDGGGTEAFF.

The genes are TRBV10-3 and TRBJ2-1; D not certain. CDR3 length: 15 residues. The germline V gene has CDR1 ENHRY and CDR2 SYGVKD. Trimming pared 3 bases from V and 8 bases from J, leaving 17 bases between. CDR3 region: CAISDAGVRLYEQFF. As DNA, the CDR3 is TGTGCCATCAGTGATGCAGGCGTTCGTCTCTATGAGCAGTTCTTC.

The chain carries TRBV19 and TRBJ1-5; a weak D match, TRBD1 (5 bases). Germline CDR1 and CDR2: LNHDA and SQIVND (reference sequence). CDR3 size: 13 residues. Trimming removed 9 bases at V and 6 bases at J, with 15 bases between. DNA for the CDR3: TGTGCCAGCAGTGACAGCTTTAGTCAGCCCCAGCATTTT. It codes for CASSDSFSQPQHF. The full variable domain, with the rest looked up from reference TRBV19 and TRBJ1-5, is DGGITQSPKYLFRKEGQNVTLSCEQNLNHDAMYWYRQDPGQGLRLIYYSQIVNDFQKGDIAEGYSVSREKKESFPLTVTSAQKNPTAFYLCASSDSFSQPQHFGDGTRLSIL.

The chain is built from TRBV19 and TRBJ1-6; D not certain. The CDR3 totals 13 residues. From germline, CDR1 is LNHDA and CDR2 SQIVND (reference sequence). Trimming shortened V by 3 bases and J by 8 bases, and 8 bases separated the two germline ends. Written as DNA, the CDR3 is TGTGCCAGTAGTATTTCGCGGGATTCACCCCTCCACTTT. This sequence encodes CASSISRDSPLHF.

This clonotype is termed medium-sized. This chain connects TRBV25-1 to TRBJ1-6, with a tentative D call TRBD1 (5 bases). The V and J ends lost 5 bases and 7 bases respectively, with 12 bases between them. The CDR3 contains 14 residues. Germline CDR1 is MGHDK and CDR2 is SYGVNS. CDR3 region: CASSLGHLNSPLHF. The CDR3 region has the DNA TGTGCCAGCAGTCTTGGACACCTAAATTCACCCCTCCACTTT.

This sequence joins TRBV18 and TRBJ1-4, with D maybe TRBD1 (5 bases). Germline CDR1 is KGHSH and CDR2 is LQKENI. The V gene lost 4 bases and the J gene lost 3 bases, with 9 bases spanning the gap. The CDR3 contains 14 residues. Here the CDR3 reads CASSRGESNEKLFF. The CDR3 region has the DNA TGTGCCAGCTCACGAGGGGAGTCTAATGAAAAACTGTTTTTT.

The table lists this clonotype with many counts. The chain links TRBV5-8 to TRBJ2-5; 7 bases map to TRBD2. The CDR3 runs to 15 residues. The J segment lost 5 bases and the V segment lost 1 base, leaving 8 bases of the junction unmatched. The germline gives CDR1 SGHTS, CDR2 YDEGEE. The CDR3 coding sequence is TGTGCCAGCAGCTTGTGGGGGGGGACTCTGGAGACCCAGTACTTC. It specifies CASSLWGGTLETQYF.

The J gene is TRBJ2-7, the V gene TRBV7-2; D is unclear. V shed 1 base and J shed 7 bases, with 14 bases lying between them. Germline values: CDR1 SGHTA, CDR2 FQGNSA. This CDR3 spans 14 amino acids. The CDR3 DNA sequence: TGTGCCAGCAGCTTAGGGTCAGTGCCGTGGGAGCAGTACTTC. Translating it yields CASSLGSVPWEQYF.

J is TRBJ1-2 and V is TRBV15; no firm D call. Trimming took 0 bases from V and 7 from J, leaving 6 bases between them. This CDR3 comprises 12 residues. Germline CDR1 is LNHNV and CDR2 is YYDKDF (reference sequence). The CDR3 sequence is CATSRDEGGYTF. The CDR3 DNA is TGTGCCACCAGCAGAGATGAGGGTGGCTACACCTTC.

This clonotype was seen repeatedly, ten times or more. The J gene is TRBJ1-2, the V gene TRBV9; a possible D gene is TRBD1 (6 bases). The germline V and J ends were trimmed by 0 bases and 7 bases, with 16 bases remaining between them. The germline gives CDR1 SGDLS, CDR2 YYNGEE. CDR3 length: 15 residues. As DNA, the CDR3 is TGTGCCAGCAGCGTAGAAGGGGGGGCTTTAGGTGGCTACACCTTC. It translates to CASSVEGGALGGYTF.

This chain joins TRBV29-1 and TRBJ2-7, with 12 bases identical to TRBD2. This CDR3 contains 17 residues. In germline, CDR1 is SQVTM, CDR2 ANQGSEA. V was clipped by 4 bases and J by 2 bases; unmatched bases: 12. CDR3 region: CSVVGTSGFLDPYEQYF. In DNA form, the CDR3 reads TGCAGCGTTGTTGGGACTAGCGGGTTCCTGGATCCCTACGAGCAGTACTTC.

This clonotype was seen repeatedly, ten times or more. The CDR3 loop reads CASSRKRGGEQYF. The DNA of the CDR3 is TGTGCCAGCAGCCGTAAAAGGGGGGGCGAGCAGTACTTC. This sequence joins TRBV6-1 and TRBJ2-7, with D tentatively TRBD2 (7 bases). This CDR3 has 13 residues. The V end lost 6 bases, the J end lost 6 bases, and 15 bases lay between the germline ends. CDR1 is MNHNS and CDR2 is SASEGT in the germline V gene.

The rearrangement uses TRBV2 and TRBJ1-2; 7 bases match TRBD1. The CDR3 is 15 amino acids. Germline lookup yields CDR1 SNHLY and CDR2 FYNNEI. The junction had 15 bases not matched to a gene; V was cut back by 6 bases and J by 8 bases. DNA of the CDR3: TGTGCCAGCAGCGCCGGGACAGCTGGGGAAGGCGGCTACACCTTC. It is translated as CASSAGTAGEGGYTF.

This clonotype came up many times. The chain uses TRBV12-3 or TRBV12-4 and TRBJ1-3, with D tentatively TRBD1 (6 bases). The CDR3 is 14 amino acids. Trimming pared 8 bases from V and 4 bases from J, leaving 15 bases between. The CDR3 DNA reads TGTGCCAGCGGGGGGGGGGCGCAGGGAAACACCATATATTTT. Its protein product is CASGGGAQGNTIYF.

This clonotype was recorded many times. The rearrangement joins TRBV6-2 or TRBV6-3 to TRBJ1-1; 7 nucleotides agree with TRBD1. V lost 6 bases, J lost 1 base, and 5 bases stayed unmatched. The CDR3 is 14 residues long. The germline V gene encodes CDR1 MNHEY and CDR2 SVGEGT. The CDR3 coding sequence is TGTGCCAGCAGATACAGACAGGGGAACACTGAAGCTTTCTTT. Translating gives CASRYRQGNTEAFF.

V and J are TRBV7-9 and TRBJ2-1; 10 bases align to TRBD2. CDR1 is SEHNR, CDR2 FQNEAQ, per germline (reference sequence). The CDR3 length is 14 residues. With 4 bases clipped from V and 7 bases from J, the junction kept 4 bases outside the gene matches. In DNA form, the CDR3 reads TGTGCCAGCAGCTCACTAGCGGGGAGTAATGAGCAGTTCTTC. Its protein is CASSSLAGSNEQFF.

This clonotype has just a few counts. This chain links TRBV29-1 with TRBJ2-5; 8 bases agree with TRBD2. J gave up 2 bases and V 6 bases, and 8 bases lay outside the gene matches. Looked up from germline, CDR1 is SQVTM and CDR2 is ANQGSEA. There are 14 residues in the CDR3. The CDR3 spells CSVAGASGQETQYF. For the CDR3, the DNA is TGCAGCGTGGCGGGGGCTAGCGGGCAAGAGACCCAGTACTTC.

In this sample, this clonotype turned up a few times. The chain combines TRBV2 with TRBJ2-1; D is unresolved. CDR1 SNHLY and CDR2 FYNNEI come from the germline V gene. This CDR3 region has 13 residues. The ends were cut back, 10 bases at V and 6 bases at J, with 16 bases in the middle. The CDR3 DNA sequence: TGTGCCAAGATGTCGCCGAACTTCAATGAGCAGTTCTTC. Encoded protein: CAKMSPNFNEQFF.

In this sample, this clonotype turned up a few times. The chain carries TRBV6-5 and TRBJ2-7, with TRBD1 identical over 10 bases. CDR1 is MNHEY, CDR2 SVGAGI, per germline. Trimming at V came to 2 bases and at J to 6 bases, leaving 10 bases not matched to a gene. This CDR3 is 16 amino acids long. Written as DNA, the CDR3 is TGTGCCAGCAGTTACCGGCCGGGACAGGGGCGAGGCGAGCAGTACTTC. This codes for CASSYRPGQGRGEQYF.

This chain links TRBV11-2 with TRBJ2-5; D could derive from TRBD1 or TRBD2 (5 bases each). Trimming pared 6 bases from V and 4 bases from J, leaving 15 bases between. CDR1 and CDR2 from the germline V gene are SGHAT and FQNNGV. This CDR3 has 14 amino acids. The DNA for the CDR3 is TGTGCCAGCAGTCCTATGGGGGTAACAGAGACCCAGTACTTC. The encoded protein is CASSPMGVTETQYF.

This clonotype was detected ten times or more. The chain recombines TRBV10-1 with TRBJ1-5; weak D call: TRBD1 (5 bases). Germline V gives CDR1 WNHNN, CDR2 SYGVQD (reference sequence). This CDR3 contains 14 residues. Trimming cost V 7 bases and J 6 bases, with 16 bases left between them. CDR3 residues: CASTPGRDGQPQHF. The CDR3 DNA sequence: TGCGCCAGCACTCCGGGGAGGGACGGTCAGCCCCAGCATTTT.

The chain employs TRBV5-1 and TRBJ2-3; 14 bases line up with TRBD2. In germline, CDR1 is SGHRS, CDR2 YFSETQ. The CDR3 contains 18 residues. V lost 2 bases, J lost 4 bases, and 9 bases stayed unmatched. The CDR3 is CASSLRLAGGRSADTQYF. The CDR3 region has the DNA TGCGCCAGCAGCTTACGACTAGCGGGGGGGCGTAGCGCAGATACGCAGTATTTT.

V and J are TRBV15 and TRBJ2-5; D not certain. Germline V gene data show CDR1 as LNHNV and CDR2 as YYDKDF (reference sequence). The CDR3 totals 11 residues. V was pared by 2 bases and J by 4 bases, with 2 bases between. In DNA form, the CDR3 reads TGTGCCACCAGCAGACTAGAGACCCAGTACTTC. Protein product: CATSRLETQYF.

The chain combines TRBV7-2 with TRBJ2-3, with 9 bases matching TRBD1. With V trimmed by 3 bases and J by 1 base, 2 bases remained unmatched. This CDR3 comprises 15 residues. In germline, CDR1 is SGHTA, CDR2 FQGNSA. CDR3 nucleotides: TGTGCCAGCAGCTTCCGGACAGGGGGCACAGATACGCAGTATTTT. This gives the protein CASSFRTGGTDTQYF.